This T cell receptor beta chain is drawn from a study of technical replicates of blood from several donors. The method was immunoSEQ multiplex PCR; TCRdb's version includes in-frame clones alone and lacks a portion of them. The table includes tens of thousands of clones, approximately 90% detected once. Germline values: CDR1 MDHEN, CDR2 SYDVKM. The CDR3 totals 15 residues. V was pared by 6 bases and J by 2 bases, with 11 bases between. Sample: T cells isolated from PBMCs. This TCR was recovered from a human donor in good health. The chain carries TRBV28 and TRBJ2-6; weak D call: TRBD1 (5 bases). The CDR3 loop is CASSIWGAGANVLTF. The DNA of the CDR3 is TGTGCCAGCAGCATCTGGGGCGCTGGGGCCAACGTCCTGACTTTC.